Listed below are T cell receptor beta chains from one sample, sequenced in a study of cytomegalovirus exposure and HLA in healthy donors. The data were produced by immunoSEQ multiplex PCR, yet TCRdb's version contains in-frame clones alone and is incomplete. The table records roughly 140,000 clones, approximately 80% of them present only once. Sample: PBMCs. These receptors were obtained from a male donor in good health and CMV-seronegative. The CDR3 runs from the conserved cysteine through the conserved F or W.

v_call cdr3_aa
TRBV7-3 CASSLRERTEAFF
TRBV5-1 CASSLDSSSYEQYF
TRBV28 CASSTGGTIRNQPQHF
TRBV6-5 CVSSYRQGGRSPLHF
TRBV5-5 CASSYYSDEQYF
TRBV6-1 CASTEGAFF
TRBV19 CASSKGLAGSEQYF
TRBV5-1 CASSLTSGGTKNIQYF
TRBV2 CASSSYSDTEAFF
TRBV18 CASSPLGTGGNEQYF
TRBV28 CASSLVPEGAGEAFF
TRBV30 CAWSGDRFSGNTIYF
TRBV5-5 CASSFEGRGTDTQYF
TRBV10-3 CAIRTGAGGMNTEAFF
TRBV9 CASSPLGLQETQYF
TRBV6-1 CASRKGREGGNTIYF
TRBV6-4 CASSVTGDRTEAFF
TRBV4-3 CASSQSRGATNEKLFF
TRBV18 CASSPRRETEAFF
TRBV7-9 CASSFESYRTEAFF
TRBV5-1 CASSLGRSDTEAFF
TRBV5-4 CASSSKEGADTQYF
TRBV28 CASSPDRVGSNQPQHF
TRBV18 CASSSQEGVDYGYTF
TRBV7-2 CASSPPRGGSSSYEQYF
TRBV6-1 CASTTGGTGGEKLFF
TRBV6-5 CASRRDRTEAFF
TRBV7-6 CASSLKGDEKLFF
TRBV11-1 CASSLQQNTGELFF
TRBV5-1 CASSPGGRSYNSPLHF
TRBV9 CASSVGGATNEKLFF
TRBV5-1 CASSKGEGPYNSPLHF
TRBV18 CASSPAGTVINQPQHF
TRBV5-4 CASSTTGDYGGYTF
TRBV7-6 CASSLLPMRSSGGIPDTQYF
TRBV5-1 CASSSGQTDTQYF
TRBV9 CASSVAGEGEAFF
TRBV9 CASSVEPRRDTEAFF
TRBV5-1 CASSLAGTGYNEKLFF
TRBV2 CASSEMAASNQPQHF
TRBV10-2 CASSESFNLANSGEQFF
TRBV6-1 CASSDSTSGNYEQYF
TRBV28 CASGGAGYTF
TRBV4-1 CASSQPTGGGGLNSQYF
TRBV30 CASAPTGLYYGYTF
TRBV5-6 CASSLGRRISYEQYF
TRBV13 CASSYRGPTYEQYF
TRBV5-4 CASSYNSYEQYF
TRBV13 CASSLGGYTASGETQYF
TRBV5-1 CASSLGLGRTGELFF
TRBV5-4 CASSSESSYNSPLHF
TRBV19 CASTQRGGAGNSPLHF
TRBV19 CASSPGGPRRDTQYF